This paragraph covers one TCR beta chain sequence. Its specific antigen is unknown. Per-base quality was not reported, and no clone a single base away is much larger than it. The TCR beta CDR3 regions were amplified from RNA transcripts. A first-round RT-PCR of the TCR CDR3 used the HTBI primer set with the Qiagen OneStep RT-PCR kit. The libraries were constructed in a second round of multiplex PCR and then size-selected and purified. Paired-end sequencing of the libraries was performed with 100 bp reads on an Illumina HiSeq2000. The authors' pipeline ran thus. SOAPnuke was used to process the raw data, with reads discarded if the reads contained adapters or uncalled bases, had a mean Phred below 15, or lacked an exact constant-primer or identifier match. COPE v1.2.5 was used to merge high-quality paired reads, and clonotypes were defined as unique nucleotide sequences. MiTCR v1.1 was used to align clonotypes to the IMGT TRBV, TRBD and TRBJ reference segments. Only V-J combinations with frequency above 0.0001, covering 99.2% of repertoires, were analysed. The TCS score was defined as F50 (clonal expansion) divided by E x V (chaos), with BLOSUM62-based TCRdist calculated between CDR3 peptides within each V-J. Welch's t-statistics and random forest reduced roughly 500 V-J features to 10 to 15, which were used in a naive Bayes classifier (R e1071). The raw public data were reprocessed by TCRdb itself: fastp quality trimming at Q25, MiXCR clonotype calling, in-frame beta chains only. Rows with one shared CDR3 protein collapse into an entry with the most common genes and DNA. In this record, the V and J calls reflect TCRdb's handling and not the investigators' own analysis. This sample has nearly 600,000 distinct CDR3 sequences in its table, and approximately 15% of those were observed once. Approximately 5.7% of the sample is in the top ten clones.

This sample is drawn from a study of T cells in Graves' hyperthyroidism and ophthalmopathy (dated by TCRdb to 2018 to 2020). For the wider study: Peripheral blood samples were taken at initial diagnosis, before any treatment was given. A discovery cohort of roughly 100 patients, 43 with Graves' ophthalmopathy and approximately 60 with stable Graves' hyperthyroidism, was used to find distinguishing TCR V-J signatures. Whether ophthalmopathy could be predicted prospectively was tested in an independent validation cohort made up of approximately 19 hyperthyroidism patients plus 17 patients who later progressed to ophthalmopathy. The approximately 100 discovery patients were randomly split 7:3 into training and test sets. In addition, the study compared T-cell repertoires in thyroid tissue and in blood from about six Graves' hyperthyroidism patients. Once sampling was done, hyperthyroidism patients were given methimazole at a starting dose of 30 mg daily, whereas ophthalmopathy patients were given high-dose intravenous methylprednisolone. The paper describes TCR Vbeta CDR3 sequencing of 130 to 150 peripheral blood samples, made up of 43 ophthalmopathy patients, roughly 72 hyperthyroidism patients and about 17 progressor patients. Beyond this particular receptor, the publication reports: In validation, the model predicted progression to ophthalmopathy a median of roughly 6.2 months before onset, with around 70% sensitivity and roughly 79% specificity. No statistical method was used to set the sample size in advance, and investigators knew the group allocation. A model built on a 13 V-J signature distinguished ophthalmopathy from stable hyperthyroidism, reaching about 89% sensitivity and 81.08% specificity in cross-validation and 80%/75% in testing. Most expanded thyroid clonotypes (frequency above 0.001) were also detected in blood, a finding suggesting that blood repertoires may reflect thyroid immune responses.

CDR1 and CDR2 are read off the germline V gene as MGHRA and YSYEKL. From the cysteine through the phenylalanine, the CDR3 covers 16 amino acids. Only the CDR3 DNA is retained, 48 bases long and in frame from the first base. Unmatched junction bases come to 13, with V trimmed by 4 bases and J by 9 bases. Hyperthyroidism patients were newly diagnosed, with disease duration under 2 months, and aged 18 to 65 years. Any patient with an uncontrolled infection, another autoimmune disease, pregnancy or lactation was excluded. Diagnoses were based on clinical symptoms, serum thyroxine and TRAb, thyroid ultrasound and orbital computed tomography. Blood from progressor patients was drawn when they were first diagnosed with hyperthyroidism, before any ophthalmopathy symptoms appeared. PBMCs were isolated from approximately 10 ml of fresh peripheral blood by Ficoll-Paque density gradient centrifugation. Progressor patients were first diagnosed with Graves' hyperthyroidism and then developed ophthalmopathy during follow-up. Total RNA was extracted using Trizol reagent, and RNA quality was assessed on an Agilent 2100 Bioanalyzer.

The origin of this receptor is a woman under 40 with Graves' hyperthyroidism that later progressed to Graves' ophthalmopathy. The V gene is TRBV4-1 and the J gene is TRBJ2-1; TRBD1 aligns with 9 central bases. Sequencing used blood. CDR3 reads: CASSPPGQGIGFEQFF. The DNA sequence is as follows: TGCGCCAGCAGCCCTCCCGGACAGGGGATTGGTTTTGAGCAGTTCTTC.